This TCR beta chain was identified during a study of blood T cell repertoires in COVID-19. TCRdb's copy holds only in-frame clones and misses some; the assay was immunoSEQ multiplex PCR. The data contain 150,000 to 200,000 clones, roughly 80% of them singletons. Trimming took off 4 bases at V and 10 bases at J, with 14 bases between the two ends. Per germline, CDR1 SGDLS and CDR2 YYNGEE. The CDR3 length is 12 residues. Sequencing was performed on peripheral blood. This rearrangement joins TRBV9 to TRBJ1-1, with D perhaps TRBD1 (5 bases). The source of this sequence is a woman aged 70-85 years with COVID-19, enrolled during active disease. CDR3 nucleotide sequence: TGTGCCAGCAGCCCCACAGTGGGGGGAGCTTTCTTT. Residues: CASSPTVGGAFF.